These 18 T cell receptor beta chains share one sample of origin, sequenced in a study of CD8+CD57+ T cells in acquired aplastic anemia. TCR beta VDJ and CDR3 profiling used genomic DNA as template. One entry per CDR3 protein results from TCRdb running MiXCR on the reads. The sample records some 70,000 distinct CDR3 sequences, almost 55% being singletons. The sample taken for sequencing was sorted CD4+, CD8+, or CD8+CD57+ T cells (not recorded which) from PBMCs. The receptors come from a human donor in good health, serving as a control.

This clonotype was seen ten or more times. The CDR3 loop is CASGHGEGHEQYF. In DNA, the CDR3 is TGCGCCAGCGGGCATGGCGAGGGCCACGAGCAGTACTTC. The rearrangement uses TRBV4-1 and TRBJ2-7; D is perhaps TRBD2 (5 bases). CDR3 length: 13 residues. With 8 bases removed from V and 5 bases from J, the gap between germline ends came to 16 bases. Germline CDR1 MGHRA, CDR2 YSYEKL.

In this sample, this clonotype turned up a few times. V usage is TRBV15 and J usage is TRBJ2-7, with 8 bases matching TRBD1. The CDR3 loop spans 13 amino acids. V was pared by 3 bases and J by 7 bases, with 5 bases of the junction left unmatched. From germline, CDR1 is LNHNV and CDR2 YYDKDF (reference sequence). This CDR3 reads CATSSGQGGEQYF. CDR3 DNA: TGTGCCACCAGCAGCGGACAGGGCGGGGAGCAGTACTTC.

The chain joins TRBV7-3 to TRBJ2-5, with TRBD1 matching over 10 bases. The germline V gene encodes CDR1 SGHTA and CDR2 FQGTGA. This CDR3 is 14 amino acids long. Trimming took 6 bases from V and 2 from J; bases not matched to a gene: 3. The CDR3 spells CASRTGGPQETQYF. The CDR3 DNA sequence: TGTGCCAGCAGGACAGGGGGCCCACAAGAGACCCAGTACTTC.

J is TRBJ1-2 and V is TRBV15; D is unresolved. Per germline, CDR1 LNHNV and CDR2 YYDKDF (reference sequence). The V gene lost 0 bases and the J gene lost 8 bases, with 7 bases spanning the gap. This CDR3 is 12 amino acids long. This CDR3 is CATSRDFEGYTF. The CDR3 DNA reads TGTGCCACCAGCAGAGATTTCGAAGGCTACACCTTC.

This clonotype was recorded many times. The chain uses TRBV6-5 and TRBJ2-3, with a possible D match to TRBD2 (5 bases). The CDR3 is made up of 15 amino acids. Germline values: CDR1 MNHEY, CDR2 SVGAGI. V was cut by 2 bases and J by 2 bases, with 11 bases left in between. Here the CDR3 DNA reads TGTGCCAGCAGTTACGCTAGGACTCTCACAGATACGCAGTATTTT. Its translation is CASSYARTLTDTQYF.

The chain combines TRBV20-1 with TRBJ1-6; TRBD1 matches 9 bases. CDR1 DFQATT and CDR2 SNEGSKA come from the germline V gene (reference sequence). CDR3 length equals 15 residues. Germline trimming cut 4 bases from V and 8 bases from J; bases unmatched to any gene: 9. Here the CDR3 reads CSANQGQGVDSPLHF. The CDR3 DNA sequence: TGCAGTGCTAACCAGGGACAGGGAGTTGATTCACCCCTCCACTTT.

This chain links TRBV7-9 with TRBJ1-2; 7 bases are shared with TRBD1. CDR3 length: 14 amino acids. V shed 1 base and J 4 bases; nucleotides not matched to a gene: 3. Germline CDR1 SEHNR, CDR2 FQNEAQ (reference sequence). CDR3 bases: TGTGCCAGCAGCTTAGGGGGGACAGTCTATGGCTACACCTTC. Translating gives CASSLGGTVYGYTF.

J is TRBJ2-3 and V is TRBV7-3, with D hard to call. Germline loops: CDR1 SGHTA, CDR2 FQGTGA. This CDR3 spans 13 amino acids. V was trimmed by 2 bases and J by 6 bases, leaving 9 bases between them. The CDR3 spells CASSLAQVDTQYF. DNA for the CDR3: TGTGCCAGCAGCTTAGCTCAGGTCGATACGCAGTATTTT.

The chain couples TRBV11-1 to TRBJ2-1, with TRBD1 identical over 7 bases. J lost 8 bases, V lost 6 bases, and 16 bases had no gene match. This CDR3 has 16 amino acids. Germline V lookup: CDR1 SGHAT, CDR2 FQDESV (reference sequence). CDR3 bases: TGTGCCAGCAGGACAGGGTTCCCATCCTCCTATGATGAGCAGTTCTTC. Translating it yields CASRTGFPSSYDEQFF.

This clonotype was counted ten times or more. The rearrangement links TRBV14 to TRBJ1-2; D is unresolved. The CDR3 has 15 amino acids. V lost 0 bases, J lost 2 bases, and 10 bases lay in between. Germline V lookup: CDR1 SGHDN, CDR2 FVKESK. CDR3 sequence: CASSQDFVENYGYTF. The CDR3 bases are TGTGCCAGCAGCCAAGACTTCGTAGAAAACTATGGCTACACCTTC.

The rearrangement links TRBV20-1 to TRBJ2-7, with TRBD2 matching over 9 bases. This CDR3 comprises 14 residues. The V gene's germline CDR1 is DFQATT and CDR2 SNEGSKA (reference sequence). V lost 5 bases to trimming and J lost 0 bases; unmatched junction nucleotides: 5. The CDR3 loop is CSARKGLASYEQYF. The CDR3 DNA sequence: TGCAGTGCTCGGAAGGGACTAGCCTCCTACGAGCAGTACTTC.

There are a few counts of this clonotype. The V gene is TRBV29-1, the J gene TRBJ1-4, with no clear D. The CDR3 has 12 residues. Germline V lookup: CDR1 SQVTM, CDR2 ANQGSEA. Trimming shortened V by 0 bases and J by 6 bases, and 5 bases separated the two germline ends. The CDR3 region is CSVEDRDEKLFF. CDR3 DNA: TGCAGCGTTGAAGATCGGGATGAAAAACTGTTTTTT.

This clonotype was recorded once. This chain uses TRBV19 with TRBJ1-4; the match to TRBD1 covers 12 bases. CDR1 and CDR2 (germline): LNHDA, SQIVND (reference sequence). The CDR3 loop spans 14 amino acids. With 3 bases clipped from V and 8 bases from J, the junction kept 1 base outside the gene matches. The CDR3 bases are TGTGCCAGTAGTATTGGGACAGGGGGCGAAAAACTGTTTTTT. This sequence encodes CASSIGTGGEKLFF.

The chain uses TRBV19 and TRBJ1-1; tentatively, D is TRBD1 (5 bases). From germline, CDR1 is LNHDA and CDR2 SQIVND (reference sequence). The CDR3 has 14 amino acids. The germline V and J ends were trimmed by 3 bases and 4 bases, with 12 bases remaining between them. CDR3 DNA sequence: TGTGCCAGTAGTATCCTGGGGGGTGGCACTGAAGCTTTCTTT. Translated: CASSILGGGTEAFF. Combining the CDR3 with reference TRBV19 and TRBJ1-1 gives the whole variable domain DGGITQSPKYLFRKEGQNVTLSCEQNLNHDAMYWYRQDPGQGLRLIYYSQIVNDFQKGDIAEGYSVSREKKESFPLTVTSAQKNPTAFYLCASSILGGGTEAFFGQGTRLTVV.

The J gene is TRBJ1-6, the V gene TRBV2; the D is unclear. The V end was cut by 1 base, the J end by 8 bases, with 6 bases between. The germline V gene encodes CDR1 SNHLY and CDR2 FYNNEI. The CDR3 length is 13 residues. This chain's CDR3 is CASSEGVYSPLHF. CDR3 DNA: TGTGCCAGCAGTGAAGGGGTGTATTCACCCCTCCACTTT.

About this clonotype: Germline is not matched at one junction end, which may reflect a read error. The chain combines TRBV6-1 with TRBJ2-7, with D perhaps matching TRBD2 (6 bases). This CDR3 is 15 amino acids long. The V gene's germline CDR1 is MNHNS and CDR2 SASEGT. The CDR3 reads CASTPNEGGSYEQYF. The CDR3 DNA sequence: TGTGCTAGCACCCCGAATGAGGGAGGATCCTACGAGCAGTACTTC.

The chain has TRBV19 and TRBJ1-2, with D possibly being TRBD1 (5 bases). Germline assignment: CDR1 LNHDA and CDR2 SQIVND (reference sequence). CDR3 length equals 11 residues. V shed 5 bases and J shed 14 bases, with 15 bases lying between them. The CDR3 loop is CASSAAGRQTF. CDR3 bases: TGTGCCAGTAGTGCCGCGGGACGGCAGACCTTC.

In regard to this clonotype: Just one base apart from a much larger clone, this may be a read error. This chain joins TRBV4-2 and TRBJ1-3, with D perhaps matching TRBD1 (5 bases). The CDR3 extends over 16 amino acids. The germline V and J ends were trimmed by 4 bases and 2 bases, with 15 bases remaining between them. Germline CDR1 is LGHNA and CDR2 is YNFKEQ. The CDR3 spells CASSRVDPGPGNTIYF. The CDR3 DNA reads TGTGCCAGCAGCCGAGTTGATCCGGGGCCTGGAAACACCATATATTTT.